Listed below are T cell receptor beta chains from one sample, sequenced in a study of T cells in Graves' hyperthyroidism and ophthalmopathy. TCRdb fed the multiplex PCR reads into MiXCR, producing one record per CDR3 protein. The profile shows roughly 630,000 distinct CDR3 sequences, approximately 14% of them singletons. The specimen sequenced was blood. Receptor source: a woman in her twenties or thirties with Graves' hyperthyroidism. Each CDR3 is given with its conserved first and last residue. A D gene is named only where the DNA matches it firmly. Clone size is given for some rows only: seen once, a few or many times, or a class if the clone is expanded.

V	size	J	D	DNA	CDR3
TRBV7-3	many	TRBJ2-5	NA	TGTGCCAGCAGCTTAGCGGCGGCCGAACAAGAGACCCAGTACTTC	CASSLAAAEQETQYF
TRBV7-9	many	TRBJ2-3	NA	TGTGCCAGCAGCTTATCCCGGGACATCAAGGATTTCCTTCCCCCCACAGATACGCAGTATTTT	CASSLSRDIKDFLPPTDTQYF
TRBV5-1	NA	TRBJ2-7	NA	TGCGCCAGCAGCTTGGGCCGGTGGGACGAGCAGTACTTC	CASSLGRWDEQYF
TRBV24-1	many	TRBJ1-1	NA	TGTGCCACCAGCGCCGGGTTATACACTGAAGCTTTCTTT	CATSAGLYTEAFF
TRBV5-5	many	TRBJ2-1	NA	TGTGCCACCCAGAGGGGAAGCTCCTACAATGAGCAGTTCTTC	CATQRGSSYNEQFF
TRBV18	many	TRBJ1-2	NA	TGTGCCAGCTCACCAAGGACACCACCTAACTATGGCTACACCTTC	CASSPRTPPNYGYTF
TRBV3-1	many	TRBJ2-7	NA	TGTGCCAGCAGCCAAGGGCGGGGAGCCCTCGGCGAGCAGTACTTC	CASSQGRGALGEQYF
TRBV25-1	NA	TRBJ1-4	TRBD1	TGTGCCAGCAGTGAATGGGTACAGGGGACTGAAAAACTGTTTTTT	CASSEWVQGTEKLFF
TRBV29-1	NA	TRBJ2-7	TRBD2	TGCAGCGCCGGGACTAGCGGAGGACTGGGGCAGTACTTC	CSAGTSGGLGQYF
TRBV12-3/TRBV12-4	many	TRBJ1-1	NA	TGTGCCACCGCACGGGGCGACACTGAAGCTTTCTTT	CATARGDTEAFF
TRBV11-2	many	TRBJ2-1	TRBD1	TGTGCCAGCAGCTTAATTGTGACAGGGCGTCGGGGTGAGCAGTTCTTC	CASSLIVTGRRGEQFF
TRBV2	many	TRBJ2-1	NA	TGTGCCAGCAGTGAAAACACAGGGACGAGGGTCTACAATGAGCAGTTCTTC	CASSENTGTRVYNEQFF
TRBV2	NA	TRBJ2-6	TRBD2	TGTGCCAGCAGTGGAGCGGTCCTAGCGGGAGTCAGTGGGGCCAACGTCCTGACTTTC	CASSGAVLAGVSGANVLTF
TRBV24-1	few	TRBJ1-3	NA	TGTGCCACCAGTGATTTCGGCAGGTATTCTGGAAACACCATATATTTT	CATSDFGRYSGNTIYF
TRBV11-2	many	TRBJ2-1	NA	TGTGCCAGCAGCTTAGCAGTCTATGAGCAGTTCTTC	CASSLAVYEQFF
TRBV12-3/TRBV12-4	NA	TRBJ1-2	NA	TGTGCCAGCAGTTTAAGGCGGGTAGTAAACTATGGCTACACCTTC	CASSLRRVVNYGYTF